These 28 T cell receptor beta chains came from one sample sequenced in a study of graft-versus-host responses after intestinal transplantation. TCRdb's table, derived via immunoSEQ multiplex PCR, lists solely in-frame clones and lacks some. The sample includes some 15,000 clones, 79% seen only once; the top ten take roughly 8%. Both intraepithelial and lamina propria lymphocytes were released by processing graft tissue. Here the sequenced sample was ileum tissue, taken roughly 460 days after intestinal transplant. Source of these receptors: a human patient who received an intestinal transplant, so some T cells may come from the graft donor.

In regard to this clone: A read error may produce the germline difference seen at one junction end. The chain couples TRBV18 to TRBJ1-4; TRBD1 is a possible D gene (5 bases). Germline values: CDR1 KGHSH, CDR2 LQKENI. There are 18 residues in the CDR3. The CDR3 region has the DNA TGTGCCAGCCCACCATTGTTTCAGGCAGGGCTAGAACCCGAAAAACTGTTTTTT. Translated, it gives CASPPLFQAGLEPEKLFF.

On this clone: Germline is not matched at one junction end, which may reflect a read error. The rearrangement uses TRBV9 and TRBJ2-6; D is possibly TRBD1 (6 bases). The CDR3 sequence is 18 residues long. The germline gives CDR1 SGDLS, CDR2 YYNGEE. In DNA, the CDR3 is TGTGCCTGCAGCGTAGGGAGACAGGCTCACTCTGGGGCCAACGTCCTGACTTTC. Encoded protein: CACSVGRQAHSGANVLTF.

The rearrangement uses TRBV9 and TRBJ2-3, with 12 nucleotides matching TRBD2. This CDR3 contains 16 residues. Germline lookup yields CDR1 SGDLS and CDR2 YYNGEE. The J segment lost 3 bases and the V segment lost 3 bases, leaving 5 bases of the junction unmatched. As DNA, the CDR3 is TGTGCCAGCAGCGCGCTAGCGGGGGGGCGAACAGATACGCAGTATTTT. Its translation is CASSALAGGRTDTQYF.

V and J are TRBV5-1 and TRBJ2-5; 11 bases are a match to TRBD2. V shed 2 bases, J shed 5 bases, and the junction held 11 bases outside the gene matches. CDR1 SGHRS and CDR2 YFSETQ come from the germline V gene. CDR3 length: 17 residues. CDR3 nucleotides: TGCGCCAGCAGCTTAGCCACCACTAGCGGGGGCCGGGAGACCCAGTACTTC. This encodes CASSLATTSGGRETQYF.

This clone was observed a handful of times. V usage is TRBV2 and J usage is TRBJ1-3, with a possible D match to TRBD1 (6 bases). The V end was cut by 7 bases, the J end by 2 bases, with 6 bases between. This CDR3 is 12 amino acids long. In germline, CDR1 is SNHLY, CDR2 FYNNEI. The CDR3 protein is CASNRAGNTIYF. The DNA of the CDR3 is TGTGCCAGCAACAGGGCTGGAAACACCATATATTTT. Drawing the rest from reference TRBV2 and TRBJ1-3, the complete variable domain is EPEVTQTPSHQVTQMGQEVILRCVPISNHLYFYWYRQILGQKVEFLVSFYNNEISEKSEIFDDQFSVERPDGSNFTLKIRSTKLEDSAMYFCASNRAGNTIYFGEGSWLTVV.

This clone is large by share. V is TRBV4-3 and J is TRBJ1-4, with D possibly matching TRBD1 (5 bases). Germline lookup yields CDR1 LGHNA and CDR2 YSLEER. Trimming shortened V by 1 base and J by 8 bases, and 23 bases separated the two germline ends. The CDR3 contains 18 residues. The CDR3 DNA reads as TGCGCCAGCAGCCAAGGCGACGCGTACGGGGGGATAGTGGAAAAACTGTTTTTT. Protein sequence: CASSQGDAYGGIVEKLFF.

The chain joins TRBV29-1 to TRBJ2-7, with D possibly being TRBD1 (6 bases). Germline V gene sequence: CDR1 SQVTM, CDR2 ANQGSEA. V was clipped by 0 bases and J by 4 bases, with 13 bases between them. This CDR3 region has 14 residues. CDR3 nucleotide sequence: TGCAGCGTTGAAGAGGGGGCTGGGTCATACGAGCAGTACTTC. It encodes CSVEEGAGSYEQYF.

The chain joins TRBV15 to TRBJ2-6, with D tentatively TRBD2 (5 bases). The CDR3 is 17 amino acids. Deletions cut 0 bases from V and 0 bases from J, with 9 bases between. The V gene's germline CDR1 is LNHNV and CDR2 YYDKDF (reference sequence). This CDR3 is CATSREVGVSGANVLTF. The CDR3 region has the DNA TGTGCCACCAGCAGAGAAGTCGGGGTCTCTGGGGCCAACGTCCTGACTTTC.

The J gene is TRBJ2-7, the V gene TRBV2; the D is unclear. The V end lost 4 bases, the J end lost 2 bases, and 3 bases lay between the germline ends. This CDR3 has 11 amino acids. CDR1 is SNHLY and CDR2 is FYNNEI in the germline V gene. CDR3 sequence: CASSAPYEQYF. The CDR3 DNA follows: TGTGCCAGCAGTGCACCCTACGAGCAGTACTTC.

This chain joins TRBV13 and TRBJ2-1; D not certain. Looked up from germline, CDR1 is PRHDT and CDR2 is FYEKMQ (reference sequence). V was cut by 0 bases and J by 3 bases, with 12 bases left in between. CDR3 size: 16 residues. CDR3 DNA: TGTGCCAGCAGCTTAGGCGCGAGAACCCTCTACAATGAGCAGTTCTTC. Residues: CASSLGARTLYNEQFF. Full variable domain (outside the CDR3, taken from reference TRBV13 and TRBJ2-1): AAGVIQSPRHLIKEKRETATLKCYPIPRHDTVYWYQQGPGQDPQFLISFYEKMQSDKGSIPDRFSAQQFSDYHSELNMSSLELGDSALYFCASSLGARTLYNEQFFGPGTRLTVL.

The CDR3: CASEAGRSNYGYTF. The CDR3 DNA is TGTGCCAGCGAGGCAGGGAGATCCAACTATGGCTACACCTTC. The rearrangement uses TRBV13 and TRBJ1-2, with D perhaps TRBD1 (5 bases). The CDR3 runs 14 residues. Germline CDR1 is PRHDT and CDR2 is FYEKMQ (reference sequence). V was clipped by 8 bases and J by 2 bases, with 15 bases between them. Based on the CDR3 plus reference TRBV13 and TRBJ1-2, the full variable domain is AAGVIQSPRHLIKEKRETATLKCYPIPRHDTVYWYQQGPGQDPQFLISFYEKMQSDKGSIPDRFSAQQFSDYHSELNMSSLELGDSALYFCASEAGRSNYGYTFGSGTRLTVV.

The chain has TRBV11-2 and TRBJ2-5; TRBD1 matches 8 bases. TRBJ2-7 explains the end of the DNA better; the J call may be wrong. Germline V gene lookup returns CDR1 SGHAT and CDR2 FQNNGV. This CDR3 has 14 amino acids. The CDR3 loop reads CASSWTGISYEQYF. In DNA, the CDR3 is TGTGCCAGCAGCTGGACAGGGATCTCCTACGAGCAGTACTTC.

The J gene is TRBJ2-2, the V gene TRBV7-9, with a weak D call TRBD1 (5 bases). Germline CDR1 and CDR2: SEHNR and FQNEAQ (reference sequence). The V end was cut by 7 bases, the J end by 7 bases, with 19 bases between. The CDR3 consists of 15 residues. CDR3: CASTHGYQGGGELFF. The CDR3 region has the DNA TGTGCCAGCACCCACGGCTACCAGGGCGGCGGGGAGCTGTTTTTT.

V is TRBV5-1 and J is TRBJ2-7; the match to TRBD1 covers 9 bases. CDR3 length equals 13 residues. The germline CDR1 and CDR2 sequences are SGHRS and YFSETQ. V trimming: 4 bases; J trimming: 2 bases; junction bases outside the gene matches: 1. The CDR3 nucleotides read TGCGCCAGCAGCGGGACAGGGACCTACGAGCAGTACTTC. It codes for CASSGTGTYEQYF.

The chain combines TRBV7-6 with TRBJ2-3; D is perhaps TRBD2 (7 bases). The germline V gene has CDR1 SGHVS and CDR2 FNYEAQ. With 5 bases removed from V and 4 bases from J, the gap between germline ends came to 13 bases. The CDR3 spans 14 residues. CDR3 in amino acids: CASSPGGPPDTQYF. Written as DNA, the CDR3 is TGTGCCAGCAGCCCCGGGGGGCCCCCAGATACGCAGTATTTT.

V is TRBV5-1 and J is TRBJ2-1, with D tentatively TRBD1 or TRBD2 (6 bases each). There are 15 residues in the CDR3. Germline CDR1 reads SGHRS; CDR2 reads YFSETQ. Trimming left V 4 bases short and J 0 bases short, with 11 bases between. CDR3 DNA: TGCGCCAGCAGCCCGGAGGGGGGCTCCTACAATGAGCAGTTCTTC. Translating it yields CASSPEGGSYNEQFF.

The chain carries TRBV5-6 and TRBJ1-2, with D tentatively TRBD1 (6 bases). Germline CDR1 SGHDT, CDR2 YYEEEE. V lost 0 bases and J 0 bases, leaving 12 bases between the germline ends. The CDR3 extends over 16 amino acids. The CDR3 spells CASSLGQQGTNYGYTF. CDR3 bases: TGTGCCAGCAGCTTGGGGCAGCAGGGGACTAACTATGGCTACACCTTC.

This chain joins TRBV5-6 and TRBJ2-3, with 11 bases that match TRBD2. Trimming at V came to 4 bases and at J to 4 bases, leaving 14 bases not matched to a gene. CDR3 size: 18 residues. Germline CDR1 is SGHDT and CDR2 is YYEEEE. The DNA of the CDR3 is TGTGCCAGCAGCGGGTCGACTAGCGGGACGGTTGGGGCAGATACGCAGTATTTT. Translation: CASSGSTSGTVGADTQYF.

V is TRBV4-2 and J is TRBJ1-3; no clear D gene. This CDR3 contains 17 residues. In germline, CDR1 is LGHNA, CDR2 YNFKEQ. V lost 1 base to trimming and J lost 4 bases, with 17 bases between them. CDR3 nucleotide sequence: TGTGCCAGCAGCCAAGGGGTAGGTTATTTGACCGGAAACACCATATATTTT. Residues: CASSQGVGYLTGNTIYF.

The chain joins TRBV10-1 to TRBJ2-1, with D possibly matching TRBD2 (6 bases). V gave up 0 bases and J gave up 6 bases, with 9 bases separating them. Germline loops: CDR1 WNHNN, CDR2 SYGVQD (reference sequence). This CDR3 is built from 14 residues. CDR3 residues: CASSESKTSNEQFF. CDR3 coding DNA: TGCGCCAGCAGTGAGTCGAAGACTAGCAATGAGCAGTTCTTC.

With regard to this clone: The junction does not match germline at one end; this may be a read error. The chain has TRBV7-7 and TRBJ2-5; 10 positions agree with TRBD1. The J call may be faulty, since TRBJ2-7 better matches the DNA end. Germline lookup yields CDR1 SSHAT and CDR2 FNYEAQ (reference sequence). There are 16 residues in the CDR3. CDR3 coding DNA: TGTGCTAGCAGCTCCTTGACAGGGGGCAGGTCCTACGAGCAGTACTTC. Encoded protein: CASSSLTGGRSYEQYF.

The rearrangement joins TRBV5-6 to TRBJ2-7; D ambiguous. V lost 4 bases and J lost 2, with 13 bases in between. Germline values: CDR1 SGHDT, CDR2 YYEEEE. The CDR3 has 14 residues. CDR3 residues: CASSQAGSAYEQYF. DNA of the CDR3: TGTGCCAGCAGCCAGGCCGGGTCCGCCTACGAGCAGTACTTC.

This clone was recorded a few times. This chain connects TRBV18 to TRBJ2-7; TRBD2 might be the D (5 bases). This CDR3 has 13 amino acids. Trimming removed 2 bases at V and 7 bases at J, with 12 bases between. The germline CDR1 and CDR2 sequences are KGHSH and LQKENI. DNA for the CDR3: TGTGCCAGCTCACCAAGTAGGGAGCGGGAGCAGTACTTC. It specifies CASSPSREREQYF.

The chain combines TRBV6-5 with TRBJ2-7, with a weak D call TRBD1 (5 bases). Between the trimmed V and J ends, which lost 4 bases and 6 bases, there was a span of 10 bases. Germline-derived CDR1 and CDR2 are MNHEY and SVGAGI. The CDR3 spans 12 residues. CDR3 protein: CASSSDIGEQYF. As DNA, the CDR3 is TGTGCCAGCAGTTCGGACATTGGCGAGCAGTACTTC.

V usage is TRBV6-5 and J usage is TRBJ2-5; a weak D match, TRBD2 (7 bases). The end of the DNA is better explained by TRBJ2-7, so the J call may be wrong. Germline assignment: CDR1 MNHEY and CDR2 SVGAGI. The CDR3 has 15 amino acids. The CDR3 region is CASSGGDTPSYEQYF. For the CDR3, the DNA is TGTGCCAGCAGTGGGGGGGACACCCCATCCTACGAGCAGTACTTC.

V gene TRBV6-1 combines with J gene TRBJ2-1, with D perhaps assigned TRBD1 or TRBD2 (7 bases each). CDR1 and CDR2 (germline): MNHNS, SASEGT. The length of the CDR3 is 15 residues. With 4 bases removed from V and 4 bases from J, the gap between germline ends came to 14 bases. The CDR3 region has the DNA TGTGCCAGCAGTGGAAGCGGGACAGCTTACAATGAGCAGTTCTTC. This translates into CASSGSGTAYNEQFF.

This clone was picked up one time. V usage is TRBV2 and J usage is TRBJ2-7; D may be TRBD1 (6 bases). Germline values: CDR1 SNHLY, CDR2 FYNNEI. The CDR3 has 14 amino acids. The ends were cut back, 4 bases at V and 3 bases at J, with 13 bases in the middle. The CDR3 nucleotides are TGTGCCAGCAGTGGAAGTACAGGGAACTACGAGCAGTACTTC. It translates to CASSGSTGNYEQYF.

This chain joins TRBV6-5 and TRBJ1-3; 9 bases align to TRBD1. The CDR3 is made up of 15 amino acids. CDR1 is MNHEY, CDR2 SVGAGI, per germline. V lost 5 bases, J lost 0 bases, and 2 bases stayed unmatched. CDR3 in DNA: TGTGCCAGCAGTACAGGGGGCTTCTCTGGAAACACCATATATTTT. Protein sequence: CASSTGGFSGNTIYF.